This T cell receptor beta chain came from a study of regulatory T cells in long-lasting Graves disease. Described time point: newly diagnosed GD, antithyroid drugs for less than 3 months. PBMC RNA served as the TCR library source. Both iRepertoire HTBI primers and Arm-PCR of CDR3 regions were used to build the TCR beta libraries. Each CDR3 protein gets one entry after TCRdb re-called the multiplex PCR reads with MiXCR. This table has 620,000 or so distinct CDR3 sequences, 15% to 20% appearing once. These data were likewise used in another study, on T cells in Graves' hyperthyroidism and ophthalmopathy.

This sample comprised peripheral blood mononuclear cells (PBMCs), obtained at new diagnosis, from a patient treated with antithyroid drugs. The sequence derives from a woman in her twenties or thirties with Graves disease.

CDR3 DNA sequence: TGTGCCAGCAGCGTAGGAGGGGGGACGGGGAATGAGCAGTTCTTC. Protein: CASSVGGGTGNEQFF. This rearrangement joins TRBV9 to TRBJ2-1; D is perhaps TRBD1 or TRBD2 (6 bases each). The CDR3 loop spans 15 amino acids. V was trimmed by 0 bases and J by 7 bases, leaving 14 bases between them. Germline V gene lookup returns CDR1 SGDLS and CDR2 YYNGEE.